Listed here are 12 T cell receptor beta chains from one sample, sequenced in a study of OX40 agonist ivuxolimab in advanced cancers. Generated by immunoSEQ multiplex PCR, the TCRdb table keeps only in-frame clones and is missing some. The repertoire consists of more than 15,000 clones, with approximately 90% occurring once and the leading ten covering roughly 14%. Specimen: CD4+ or CD8+ T cells sorted from blood, collected in a trial of the OX40 agonist ivuxolimab. The receptors were sampled from an adult with an advanced solid tumor such as melanoma, head and neck, liver or kidney cancer.

The gene calls are TRBV7-9 and TRBJ1-2; 8 nucleotides agree with TRBD1. This CDR3 is 15 amino acids long. The germline CDR1 and CDR2 sequences are SEHNR and FQNEAQ (reference sequence). Trimming at V came to 4 bases and at J to 3 bases, leaving 7 bases not matched to a gene. The CDR3 bases are TGTGCCAGCAGCTCCTTAAAGGGACAGGACTATGGCTACACCTTC. Protein sequence: CASSSLKGQDYGYTF.

V is TRBV30 and J is TRBJ2-5; possible D gene TRBD1, 5 bases. Trimming cost V 4 bases and J 4 bases, with 10 bases left between them. Per the germline V gene, CDR1 is GTSNPN and CDR2 is SVGIG (reference sequence). This CDR3 contains 12 residues. In DNA, the CDR3 is TGTGCCTGGACAGGGCAGCGAGAGACCCAGTACTTC. It translates to CAWTGQRETQYF. Variable domain in full (rest from reference TRBV30 and TRBJ2-5): SQTIHQWPATLVQPVGSPLSLECTVEGTSNPNLYWYRQAAGRGLQLLFYSVGIGQISSEVPQNLSASRPQDRQFILSSKKLLLSDSGFYLCAWTGQRETQYFGPGTRLLVL.

This chain joins TRBV19 and TRBJ2-3; D gene ambiguous. Germline CDR1 and CDR2: LNHDA and SQIVND (reference sequence). The CDR3 spans 15 residues. Deletions cut 5 bases from V and 1 base from J, with 13 bases between. For the CDR3, the DNA is TGTGCCAGTAGTCCGTTAAGCGCTCGCACAGATACGCAGTATTTT. Translated: CASSPLSARTDTQYF. Based on the CDR3 plus reference TRBV19 and TRBJ2-3, the full variable domain is DGGITQSPKYLFRKEGQNVTLSCEQNLNHDAMYWYRQDPGQGLRLIYYSQIVNDFQKGDIAEGYSVSREKKESFPLTVTSAQKNPTAFYLCASSPLSARTDTQYFGPGTRLTVL.

The genes are TRBV6-5 and TRBJ2-1; no clear D. Germline lookup yields CDR1 MNHEY and CDR2 SVGAGI. The CDR3 is 15 residues long. The V gene lost 5 bases and the J gene lost 0 bases, with 11 bases spanning the gap. CDR3 coding DNA: TGTGCCAGCAGTCTTGGGCTAAGCTCCTACAATGAGCAGTTCTTC. It encodes CASSLGLSSYNEQFF.

V usage is TRBV29-1 and J usage is TRBJ2-5; 9 positions match TRBD1. J gave up 4 bases and V 3 bases, and 3 bases lay outside the gene matches. CDR1 SQVTM and CDR2 ANQGSEA come from the germline V gene. The CDR3 consists of 13 residues. The CDR3 region has the DNA TGCAGCGTTGAGAGGGACAGGGTAGAGACCCAGTACTTC. This sequence encodes CSVERDRVETQYF.

The V call is TRBV6-6, the J call TRBJ2-1; TRBD2 might be the D (6 bases). The germline gives CDR1 MNHNY, CDR2 SVGAGI (reference sequence). The V end was cut by 9 bases, the J end by 1 base, with 10 bases between. The CDR3 covers 13 residues. The CDR3 spells CASQLASYNEQFF. Here the CDR3 DNA reads TGTGCCAGTCAACTAGCATCCTACAATGAGCAGTTCTTC.

The gene calls are TRBV5-1 and TRBJ2-2, with 7 bases that match TRBD1. The CDR3 extends over 14 amino acids. V lost 4 bases and J lost 9; bases outside the gene matches: 9. From germline, CDR1 is SGHRS and CDR2 YFSETQ. CDR3 sequence reads: CASSPGTAERELFF. CDR3 bases: TGCGCCAGCAGCCCGGGGACAGCGGAGAGGGAGCTGTTTTTT.

The chain couples TRBV7-2 to TRBJ2-1; D remains ambiguous. This CDR3 has 11 amino acids. CDR1 is SGHTA, CDR2 FQGNSA, per germline. V was shortened by 1 base and J by 7 bases, with 2 bases between the two germline ends. CDR3 protein: CASSLVNEQFF. The CDR3 region has the DNA TGTGCCAGCAGCTTAGTGAATGAGCAGTTCTTC. Drawing the rest from reference TRBV7-2 and TRBJ2-1, the complete variable domain is GAGVSQSPSNKVTEKGKDVELRCDPISGHTALYWYRQSLGQGLEFLIYFQGNSAPDKSGLPSDRFSAERTGGSVSTLTIQRTQQEDSAVYLCASSLVNEQFFGPGTRLTVL.

The chain couples TRBV5-4 to TRBJ2-2; TRBD1 is a possible D gene (6 bases). The ends were cut back, 5 bases at V and 2 bases at J, with 13 bases in the middle. This CDR3 has 15 residues. Germline lookup yields CDR1 SGHNT and CDR2 YYREEE (reference sequence). The DNA for the CDR3 is TGTGCCAGCAGGGCCGGGACAATCAACACCGGGGAGCTGTTTTTT. Amino acid sequence: CASRAGTINTGELFF. The complete variable domain, with remaining parts taken from reference TRBV5-4 and TRBJ2-2, reads ETGVTQSPTHLIKTRGQQVTLRCSSQSGHNTVSWYQQALGQGPQFIFQYYREEENGRGNFPPRFSGLQFPNYSSELNVNALELDDSALYLCASRAGTINTGELFFGEGSRLTVL.

J is TRBJ2-7 and V is TRBV27; D is tentatively TRBD1 or TRBD2 (5 bases each). In germline, CDR1 is MNHEY, CDR2 SMNVEV (reference sequence). The CDR3 covers 15 residues. Trimming shortened V by 5 bases and J by 2 bases, and 16 bases separated the two germline ends. CDR3 protein: CASSIRGTVAYEQYF. In DNA form, the CDR3 reads TGTGCCAGCAGTATACGTGGGACGGTTGCCTACGAGCAGTACTTC.

The J gene is TRBJ2-5, the V gene TRBV14; no definite D call. This CDR3 is built from 18 residues. V gave up 0 bases and J gave up 5 bases, with 22 bases separating them. CDR1 is SGHDN and CDR2 is FVKESK in the germline V gene. CDR3 sequence (DNA): TGTGCCAGCAGCCAAGAAGGCCCCGCCCACGATTCCCTGGAGACCCAGTACTTC. It codes for CASSQEGPAHDSLETQYF.

The chain carries TRBV7-8 and TRBJ1-4; tentatively, D is TRBD1 (5 bases). The V gene's germline CDR1 is SGHVS and CDR2 FQNEAQ. V dropped 2 bases and J dropped 2 bases, with 15 bases sitting between them. This CDR3 is built from 17 residues. CDR3 in DNA: TGTGCCAGCAGCTTAATCCCCGGGACGGATACTAATGAAAAACTGTTTTTT. Translated, it gives CASSLIPGTDTNEKLFF. Full variable domain (outside the CDR3, taken from reference TRBV7-8 and TRBJ1-4): GAGVSQSPRYKVAKRGQDVALRCDPISGHVSLFWYQQALGQGPEFLTYFQNEAQLDKSGLPSDRFFAERPEGSVSTLKIQRTQQEDSAVYLCASSLIPGTDTNEKLFFGSGTQLSVL.